The clone carrying this T cell receptor beta chain was observed a few times. What it binds is unknown. Trimming took 2 bases from V and 4 from J, leaving 10 bases between them. Germline V lookup: CDR1 ENHRY, CDR2 SYGVKD. The CDR3 runs 14 residues. The sample originates from a study of T-cell reconstitution after alpha-beta-depleted transplantation in children. Study-wide results and caveats: Reports say that about two months after transplant, the alpha-beta T cells came out of several hundred graft clones that had expanded. It was surviving recipient T cells and thymic progenitors that gave some patients high TCRbeta diversity at day 60. T-cell numbers and diversity one year post-transplant derived largely from freshly generated T cells.

During its preparation, the TCRbeta library received unique molecular identifiers. TCRdb reprocessed the PCR reads with MiXCR, giving one entry per CDR3 protein. The sample lists hundreds of thousands of distinct CDR3 sequences, around 15% occurring once. Source: PBMCs, mostly from graft donor cells, taken 360 days after TCRalphabeta/CD19-depleted stem cell transplant. The chain carries TRBV10-3 and TRBJ2-3; D possibly corresponds to TRBD2 (5 bases). This TCR came from a male patient aged 2 to 9 who had a stem cell transplant for acute lymphoblastic leukemia, so the T cells may come from the graft donor. The CDR3 spells CAISEPSGADTQYF. The CDR3 DNA sequence: TGTGCCATCAGTGAGCCGAGCGGCGCAGATACGCAGTATTTT.